Listed here is a single T cell receptor beta chain. The sample belongs to a study of blood T cell repertoires in COVID-19. Study-level background: Collection of acute and convalescent COVID-19 samples took place in the United States, Italy and Spain.

In the original workflow: Quantification of nucleated cells was approximated via reference gene primer amplification. Some clones are missing from TCRdb's copy, which holds only in-frame ones; the method was immunoSEQ multiplex PCR. From that table come the V and J calls and clone size; the DNA was used to work out D and trimming. The sample shows over 90,000 clones, around 81% of them seen only once. The V gene lost 1 base and the J gene lost 4 bases, with 11 bases spanning the gap. The CDR3 runs 15 residues. CDR1 and CDR2 from the germline V gene are LGHDT and YNNKEL (reference sequence). This rearrangement joins TRBV3-1 (or the pseudogene TRBV3-2) to TRBJ1-3; the D is unclear. The source material was peripheral blood. This clonotype was sampled from an elderly man with COVID-19, enrolled during active disease. Here the CDR3 DNA reads TGTGCCAGCAGCCAAGTTGGAGGAGGAGGAAACACCATATATTTT. It translates to CASSQVGGGGNTIYF.